One T cell receptor (beta chain) is described in this entry. What it recognizes is unknown. The entry originates in a study of read filtering for tumor transcriptome and immune sequencing. About the research overall: The cohort had about 16 men and some 13 women aged roughly 40 to 80, mean about 66 years. After DNase treatment, RNA was made into whole-transcriptome libraries. RNA-seq yielded only 85 to 1273 TCR reads, IR-seq about 4 to 10.27 million. Notes on the study in general: The CD138-negative fraction was mixed bone marrow immune cells, not pure T cells.

This library used about 400 ng RNA and molecular barcoded adaptors spanning alpha/delta and beta/gamma chains. TCRdb reprocessed the reads with MiXCR, giving one entry per CDR3 protein. This sample yields 25,000 or so distinct CDR3 sequences, of which 20% to 25% are seen a single time; roughly 17% belongs to the top ten. V lost 4 bases to trimming and J lost 1 base, with 17 bases between them. The germline V gene has CDR1 SGHRS and CDR2 YFSETQ. This CDR3 has 17 residues. V is TRBV5-1 and J is TRBJ2-2; maybe TRBD1 (5 bases). The sequenced sample was a population of CD138-negative cells sorted from bone marrow. The sequence derives from a donor at least 40 years old with multiple myeloma. The CDR3 loop is CASSHQATAVNTGELFF. CDR3 sequence (DNA): TGCGCCAGCAGCCATCAGGCGACAGCTGTGAACACCGGGGAGCTGTTTTTT.